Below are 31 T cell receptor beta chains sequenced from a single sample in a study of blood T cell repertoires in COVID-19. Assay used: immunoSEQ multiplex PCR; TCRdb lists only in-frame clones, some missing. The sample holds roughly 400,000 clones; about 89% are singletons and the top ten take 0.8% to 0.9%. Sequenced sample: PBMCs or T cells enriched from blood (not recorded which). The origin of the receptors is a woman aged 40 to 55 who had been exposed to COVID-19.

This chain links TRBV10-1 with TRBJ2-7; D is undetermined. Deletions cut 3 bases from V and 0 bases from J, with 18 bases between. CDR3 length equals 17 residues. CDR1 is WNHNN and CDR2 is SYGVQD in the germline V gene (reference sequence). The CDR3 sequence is CASSDEFEARYSYEQYF. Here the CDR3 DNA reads TGCGCCAGCAGTGACGAGTTCGAGGCCCGTTACTCCTACGAGCAGTACTTC.

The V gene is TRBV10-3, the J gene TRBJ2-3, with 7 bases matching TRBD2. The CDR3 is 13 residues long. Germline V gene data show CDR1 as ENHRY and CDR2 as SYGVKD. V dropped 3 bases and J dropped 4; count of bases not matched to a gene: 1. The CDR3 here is CAISDRGADTQYF. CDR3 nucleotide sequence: TGTGCCATCAGTGATCGGGGGGCAGATACGCAGTATTTT.

The CDR3 DNA follows: TGTGCCAGCAGTACAGGGGTTCTCTCCTACGAGCAGTACTTC. As protein: CASSTGVLSYEQYF. V and J are TRBV6-5 and TRBJ2-7, with 7 bases lining up with TRBD1. The germline gives CDR1 MNHEY, CDR2 SVGAGI. The length of the CDR3 is 14 residues. Trimming cost V 5 bases and J 0 bases; bases outside gene matches: 4.

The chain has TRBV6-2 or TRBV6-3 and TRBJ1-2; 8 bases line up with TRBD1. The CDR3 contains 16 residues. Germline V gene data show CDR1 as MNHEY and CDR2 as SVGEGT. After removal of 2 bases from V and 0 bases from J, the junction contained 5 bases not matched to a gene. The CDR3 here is CASSYVRQGTNYGYTF. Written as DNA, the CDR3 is TGTGCCAGCAGTTACGTTCGACAGGGGACTAACTATGGCTACACCTTC.

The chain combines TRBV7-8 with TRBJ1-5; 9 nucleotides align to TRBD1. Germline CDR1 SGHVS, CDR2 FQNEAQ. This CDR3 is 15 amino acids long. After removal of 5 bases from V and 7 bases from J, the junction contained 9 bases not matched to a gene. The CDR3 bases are TGTGCCAGCAGCCCGGACAGGGGTTTTGGGCAGCCCCAGCATTTT. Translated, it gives CASSPDRGFGQPQHF.

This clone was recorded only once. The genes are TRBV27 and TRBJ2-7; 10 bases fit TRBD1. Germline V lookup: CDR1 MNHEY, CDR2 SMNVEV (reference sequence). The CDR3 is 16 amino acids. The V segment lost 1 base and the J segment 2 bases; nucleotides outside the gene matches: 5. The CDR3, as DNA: TGTGCCAGCAGTTTATGGGGACAGGGGTTTCCCTACGAGCAGTACTTC. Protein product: CASSLWGQGFPYEQYF.

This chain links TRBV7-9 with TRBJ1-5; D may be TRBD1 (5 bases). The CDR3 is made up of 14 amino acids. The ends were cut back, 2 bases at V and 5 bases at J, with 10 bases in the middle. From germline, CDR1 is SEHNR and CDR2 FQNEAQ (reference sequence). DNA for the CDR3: TGTGCCAGCAGCTTATCGGGGGGGGATCAGCCCCAGCATTTT. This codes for CASSLSGGDQPQHF. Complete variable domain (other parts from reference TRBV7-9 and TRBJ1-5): DTGVSQNPRHKITKRGQNVTFRCDPISEHNRLYWYRQTLGQGPEFLTYFQNEAQLEKSRLLSDRFSAERPKGSFSTLEIQRTEQGDSAMYLCASSLSGGDQPQHFGDGTRLSIL.

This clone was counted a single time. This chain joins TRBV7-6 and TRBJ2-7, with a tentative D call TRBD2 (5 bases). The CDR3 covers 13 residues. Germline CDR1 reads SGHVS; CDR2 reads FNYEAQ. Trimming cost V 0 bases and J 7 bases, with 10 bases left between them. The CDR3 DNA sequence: TGTGCCAGCAGCTTAGCCGGATCGGGGGAGCAGTACTTC. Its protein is CASSLAGSGEQYF.

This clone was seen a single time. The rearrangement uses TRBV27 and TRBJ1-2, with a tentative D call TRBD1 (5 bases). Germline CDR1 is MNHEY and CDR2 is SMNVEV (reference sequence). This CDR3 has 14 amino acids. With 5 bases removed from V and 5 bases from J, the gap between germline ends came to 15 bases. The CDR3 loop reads CASSPQGRSYGYTF. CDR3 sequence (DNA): TGTGCCAGCAGTCCCCAGGGTCGCAGTTATGGCTACACCTTC.

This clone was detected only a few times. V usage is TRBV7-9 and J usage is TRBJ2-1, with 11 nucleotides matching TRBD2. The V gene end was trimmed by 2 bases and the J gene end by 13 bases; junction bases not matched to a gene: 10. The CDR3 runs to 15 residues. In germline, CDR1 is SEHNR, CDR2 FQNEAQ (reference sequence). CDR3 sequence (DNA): TGTGCCAGCAGCTTAAGGGGGACTAGCGGTCCGGTTCAGTTCTTC. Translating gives CASSLRGTSGPVQFF.

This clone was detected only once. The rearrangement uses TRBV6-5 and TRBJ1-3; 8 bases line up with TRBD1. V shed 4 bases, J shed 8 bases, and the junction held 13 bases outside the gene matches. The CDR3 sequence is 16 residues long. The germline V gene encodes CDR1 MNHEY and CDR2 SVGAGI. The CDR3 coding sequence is TGTGCCAGCAGTTTAACGCTGACGGACAGGGATGACACCATATATTTT. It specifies CASSLTLTDRDDTIYF.

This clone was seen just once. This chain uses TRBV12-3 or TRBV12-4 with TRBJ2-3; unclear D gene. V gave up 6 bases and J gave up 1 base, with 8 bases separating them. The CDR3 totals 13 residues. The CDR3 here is CASRRQRTDTQYF. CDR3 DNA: TGTGCCAGCAGGCGGCAGCGCACAGATACGCAGTATTTT.

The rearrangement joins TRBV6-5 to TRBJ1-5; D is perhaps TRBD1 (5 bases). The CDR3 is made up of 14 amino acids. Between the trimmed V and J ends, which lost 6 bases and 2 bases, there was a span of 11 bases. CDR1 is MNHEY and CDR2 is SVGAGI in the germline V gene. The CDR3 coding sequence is TGTGCCAGCAGCTCAGGGTTGGGCAATCAGCCCCAGCATTTT. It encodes CASSSGLGNQPQHF.

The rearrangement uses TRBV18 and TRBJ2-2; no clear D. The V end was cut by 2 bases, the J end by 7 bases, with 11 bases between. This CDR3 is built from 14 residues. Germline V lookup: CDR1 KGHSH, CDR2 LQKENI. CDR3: CASSPDLLVGELFF. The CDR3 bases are TGTGCCAGCTCACCAGACTTACTGGTCGGGGAGCTGTTTTTT.

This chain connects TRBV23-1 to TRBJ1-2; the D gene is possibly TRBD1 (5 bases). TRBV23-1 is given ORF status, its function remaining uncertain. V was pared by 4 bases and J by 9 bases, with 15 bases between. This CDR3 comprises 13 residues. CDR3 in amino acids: CASSPRTGGSYTF. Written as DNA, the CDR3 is TGCGCCAGCAGTCCGCGGACCGGGGGAAGCTACACCTTC.

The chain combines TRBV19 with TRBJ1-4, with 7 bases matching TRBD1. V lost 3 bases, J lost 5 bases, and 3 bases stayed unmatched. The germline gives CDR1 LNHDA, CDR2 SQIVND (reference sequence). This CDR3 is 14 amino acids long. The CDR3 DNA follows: TGTGCCAGTAGTATTAGGGGGCGGAATGAAAAACTGTTTTTT. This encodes CASSIRGRNEKLFF.

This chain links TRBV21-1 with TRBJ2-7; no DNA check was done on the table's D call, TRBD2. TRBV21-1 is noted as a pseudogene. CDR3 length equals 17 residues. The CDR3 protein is CASRRGASGSSSYEQYF. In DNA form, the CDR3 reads TGTGCCAGCCGTCGGGGGGCTAGCGGGAGTAGCTCCTACGAGCAGTACTTC.

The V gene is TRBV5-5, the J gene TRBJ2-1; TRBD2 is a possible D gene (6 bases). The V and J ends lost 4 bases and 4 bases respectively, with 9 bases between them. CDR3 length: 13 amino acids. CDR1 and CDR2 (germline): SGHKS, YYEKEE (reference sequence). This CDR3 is CASSPGLYNEQFF. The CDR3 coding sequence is TGTGCCAGCAGCCCGGGACTTTACAATGAGCAGTTCTTC.

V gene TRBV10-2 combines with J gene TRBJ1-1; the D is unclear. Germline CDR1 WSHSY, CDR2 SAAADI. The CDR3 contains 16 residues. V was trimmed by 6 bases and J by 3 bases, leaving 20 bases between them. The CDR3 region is CASSDPGGERDTEAFF. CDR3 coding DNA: TGCGCCAGCAGCGACCCCGGTGGTGAGAGGGACACTGAAGCTTTCTTT.

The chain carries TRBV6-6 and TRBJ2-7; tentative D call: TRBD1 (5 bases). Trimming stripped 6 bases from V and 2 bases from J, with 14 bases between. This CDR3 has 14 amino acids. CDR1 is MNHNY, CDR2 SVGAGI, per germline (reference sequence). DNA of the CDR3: TGTGCCAGCAGCGAATGGGGCGGAACCTACGAGCAGTACTTC. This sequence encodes CASSEWGGTYEQYF.

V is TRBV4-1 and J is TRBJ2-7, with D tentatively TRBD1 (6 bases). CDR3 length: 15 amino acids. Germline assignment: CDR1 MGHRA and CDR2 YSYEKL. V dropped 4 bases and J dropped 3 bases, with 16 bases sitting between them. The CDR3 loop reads CASSRPGHTFYEQYF. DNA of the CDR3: TGCGCCAGCAGCCGCCCGGGACACACGTTCTACGAGCAGTACTTC.

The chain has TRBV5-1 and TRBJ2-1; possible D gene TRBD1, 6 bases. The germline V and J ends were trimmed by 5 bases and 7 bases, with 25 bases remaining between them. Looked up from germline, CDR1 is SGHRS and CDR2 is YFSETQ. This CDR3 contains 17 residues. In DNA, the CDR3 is TGCGCCAGCAGTAAGTCGGACAGTTTGAGTGGGGGAAATGAGCAGTTCTTC. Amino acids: CASSKSDSLSGGNEQFF. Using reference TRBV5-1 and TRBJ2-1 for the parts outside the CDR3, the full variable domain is KAGVTQTPRYLIKTRGQQVTLSCSPISGHRSVSWYQQTPGQGLQFLFEYFSETQRNKGNFPGRFSGRQFSNSRSEMNVSTLELGDSALYLCASSKSDSLSGGNEQFFGPGTRLTVL.

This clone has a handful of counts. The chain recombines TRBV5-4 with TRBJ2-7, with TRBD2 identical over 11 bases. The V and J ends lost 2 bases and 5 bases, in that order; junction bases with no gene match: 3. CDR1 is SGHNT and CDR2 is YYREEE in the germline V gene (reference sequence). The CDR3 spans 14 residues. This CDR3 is CASSFSGGADEQYF. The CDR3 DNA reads TGTGCCAGCAGCTTTAGCGGGGGGGCCGACGAGCAGTACTTC.

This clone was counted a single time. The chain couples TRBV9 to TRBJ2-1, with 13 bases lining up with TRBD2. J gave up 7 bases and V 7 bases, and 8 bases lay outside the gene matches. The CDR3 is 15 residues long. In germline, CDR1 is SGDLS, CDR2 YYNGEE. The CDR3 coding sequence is TGTGCCAGCGCCGTGGGGACTAGCGGGACTAATGAGCAGTTCTTC. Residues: CASAVGTSGTNEQFF.

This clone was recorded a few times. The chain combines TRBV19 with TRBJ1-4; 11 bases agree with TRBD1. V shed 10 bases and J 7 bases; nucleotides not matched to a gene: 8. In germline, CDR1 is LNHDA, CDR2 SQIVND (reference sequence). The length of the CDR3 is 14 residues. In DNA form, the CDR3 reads TGTGCCACCGCTCCGGGACAGGGGGGTGAAAAACTGTTTTTT. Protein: CATAPGQGGEKLFF.

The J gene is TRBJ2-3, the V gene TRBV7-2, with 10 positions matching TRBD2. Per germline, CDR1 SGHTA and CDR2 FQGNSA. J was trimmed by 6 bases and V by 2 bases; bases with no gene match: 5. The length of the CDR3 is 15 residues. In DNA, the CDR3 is TGTGCCAGCAGCTTAAGGGCTAGCGGGGGTGATACGCAGTATTTT. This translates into CASSLRASGGDTQYF.

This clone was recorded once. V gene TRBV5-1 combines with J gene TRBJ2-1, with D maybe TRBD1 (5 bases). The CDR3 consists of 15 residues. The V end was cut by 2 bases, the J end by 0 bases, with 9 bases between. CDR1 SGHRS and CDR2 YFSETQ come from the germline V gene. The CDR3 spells CASSFSGRSYNEQFF. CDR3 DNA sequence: TGCGCCAGCAGCTTTTCAGGGCGCTCCTACAATGAGCAGTTCTTC.

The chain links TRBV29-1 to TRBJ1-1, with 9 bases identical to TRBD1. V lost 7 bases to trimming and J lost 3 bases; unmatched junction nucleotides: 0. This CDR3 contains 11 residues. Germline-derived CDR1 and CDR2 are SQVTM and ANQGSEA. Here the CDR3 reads CSGQGDTEAFF. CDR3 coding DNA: TGCAGCGGACAGGGGGACACTGAAGCTTTCTTT.

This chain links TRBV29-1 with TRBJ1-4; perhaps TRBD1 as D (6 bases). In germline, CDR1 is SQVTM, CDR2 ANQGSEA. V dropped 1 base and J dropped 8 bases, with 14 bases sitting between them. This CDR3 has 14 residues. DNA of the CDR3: TGCAGCGTTGAAGTAGCCAGGGGAAGCGAAAAACTGTTTTTT. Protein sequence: CSVEVARGSEKLFF.

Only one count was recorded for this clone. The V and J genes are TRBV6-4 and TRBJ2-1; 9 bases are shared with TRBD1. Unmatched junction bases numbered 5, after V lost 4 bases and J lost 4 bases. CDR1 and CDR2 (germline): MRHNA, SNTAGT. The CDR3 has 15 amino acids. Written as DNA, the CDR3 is TGTGCCAGCAGTGCCGGGACAGGGTCATACAATGAGCAGTTCTTC. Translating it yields CASSAGTGSYNEQFF.

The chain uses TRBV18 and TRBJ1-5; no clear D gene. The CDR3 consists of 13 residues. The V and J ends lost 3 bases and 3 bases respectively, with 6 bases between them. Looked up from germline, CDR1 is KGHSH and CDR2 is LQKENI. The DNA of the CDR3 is TGTGCCAGCTCACCCCGGGACAATCAGCCCCAGCATTTT. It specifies CASSPRDNQPQHF. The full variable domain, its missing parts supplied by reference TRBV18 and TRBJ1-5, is NAGVMQNPRHLVRRRGQEARLRCSPMKGHSHVYWYRQLPEEGLKFMVYLQKENIIDESGMPKERFSAEFPKEGPSILRIQQVVRGDSAAYFCASSPRDNQPQHFGDGTRLSIL.